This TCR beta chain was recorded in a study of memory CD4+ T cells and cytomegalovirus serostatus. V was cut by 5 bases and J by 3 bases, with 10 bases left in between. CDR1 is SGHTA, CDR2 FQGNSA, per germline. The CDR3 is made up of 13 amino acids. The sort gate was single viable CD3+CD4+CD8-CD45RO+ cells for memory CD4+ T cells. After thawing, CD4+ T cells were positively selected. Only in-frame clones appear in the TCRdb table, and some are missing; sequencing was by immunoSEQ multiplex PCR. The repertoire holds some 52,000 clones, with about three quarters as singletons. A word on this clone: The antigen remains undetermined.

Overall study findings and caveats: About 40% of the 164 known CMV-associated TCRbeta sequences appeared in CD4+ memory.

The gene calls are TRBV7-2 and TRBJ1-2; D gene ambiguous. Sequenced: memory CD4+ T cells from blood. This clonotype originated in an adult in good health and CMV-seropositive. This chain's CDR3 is CASSLINDYGYTF. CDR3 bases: TGTGCCAGCAGCCTAATCAACGACTATGGCTACACCTTC.